The present TCR beta chain was sequenced within a study of regulatory T cells in long-lasting Graves disease. The time point here: newly diagnosed GD, antithyroid drugs for less than 3 months. PBMC-derived RNA was used for the TCR library. Clinicians diagnosed Graves' disease using American Thyroid Association guidelines. This clonotype was seen only a few times. One end of the junction varies from germline; a read error may be responsible. To make TCR beta libraries, researchers used iRepertoire HTBI primers and Arm-PCR of CDR3 regions. TCRdb re-derived calls from the multiplex PCR reads in MiXCR, one entry per CDR3 protein. The sample consists of 450,000 to 600,000 distinct CDR3 sequences, roughly 13% of them appearing once. CDR3 size: 17 residues. Germline CDR1 is DFQATT and CDR2 is SNEGSKA (reference sequence). The same sample was also studied in work on T cells in Graves' hyperthyroidism and ophthalmopathy.

The chain carries TRBV20-1 and TRBJ2-1, with D maybe TRBD1 (7 bases). The specimen was peripheral blood mononuclear cells (PBMCs), collected at new diagnosis, from a patient treated with antithyroid drugs. The TCR comes from a man in his thirties or forties with Graves disease. The DNA of the CDR3 is TGCAGTGCTAGAGAATGGGGGCGGGACAGCTCCTACCATGAGCAGTTCTTC. Its protein is CSAREWGRDSSYHEQFF.